This TCR beta chain stems from a study of T cell clones after liver transplantation (dated by TCRdb to between 2018 and 2021). About the investigation overall: The samples were obtained from ITN030ST, a randomized trial that attempted immunosuppression withdrawal within 2 years after liver transplantation. Third party-reactive TCRbeta sequences were also identified from pre-transplant MLRs to serve as an antigen-independent comparator for donor-reactive sequences. Three of the eight recipients were HCV-positive; the others were transplanted for non-autoimmune, non-viral indications. Tolerance meant complete immunosuppression withdrawal for at least one year without liver enzymes rising beyond twice the upper limit of normal. Subjects received no induction therapy and standard immunosuppression until randomization at 12-24 months post-transplant. Donor-reactive T cell clones were identified by TCRbeta sequencing following a pre-transplant mixed lymphocyte reaction and were subsequently tracked in post-transplant blood. The study cohort included 8 liver transplant recipients, of whom 3 were classified as tolerant and 5 as non-tolerant. Blood samples were collected pre-transplant, pre-randomization before withdrawal, and post-randomization after either complete withdrawal or failed withdrawal.

From a lookup of the germline V gene, CDR1 and CDR2 are MGHRA and YSYEKL. The CDR3 spans 14 residues, from the cysteine through the phenylalanine. Only the CDR3 part of the read is kept: 42 bases, read in frame from the first base. Deletion took 0 bases off V and 2 bases off J, with a span of 7 bases between the germline ends. This clone was found a few times. There is no known antigen for this receptor. No qualities accompany the bases; no much larger clone lies one base away. This sample's time point label indicates: pre-transplant. Unstimulated PBMCs, after thawing, were stained for CD3, CD4 and CD8 and then FACS-sorted into CD3+CD4+ and CD3+CD8+ populations. All 8 studied subjects were randomized to immunosuppression withdrawal. Genomic DNA was isolated with the Qiagen DNeasy Blood and Tissue Kit. High-throughput TCRbeta CDR3 sequencing of frozen genomic DNA was performed by immunoSEQ, including PCR amplification, mapping, bias correction and internal controls. For the original study's pipeline: Productive rearrangements were retained, and unique TCRbeta sequences were defined by the CDR3 nucleotide sequence together with the V and J gene. Donor-reactive sequences required at least 5-fold expansion in CFSE-low cells versus unstimulated pre-transplant cells and at least 0.01% frequency. Minimum frequency thresholds were set for each subject based on the unstimulated sample with the lowest template count, ensuring at least 90% detection power. Jensen-Shannon divergence between the top 1000 TCRbeta sequences after and before transplant was used to measure repertoire turnover. Changes in detection of donor-reactive sequences were assessed with two-sided Fisher's exact tests. TCRdb obtained this table from immuneACCESS and retained in-frame rearrangements with V and J assigned. These tables miss some clones; where compared with another copy, unresolved V genes account for less than half of the shortfall, and the remainder is unexplained. V, J and clone size reflect that table, while D and trimming were determined from the DNA. In this sample the table shows around 15,000 clones, roughly 91% of which occur a single time. Of the sample, 48% is held by the ten largest clones.

Study-level results and caveats: The decline in donor-reactive sequences exceeded the decline in third party-reactive sequences, suggesting partial antigen-specific deletion that was unrelated to withdrawal success. When repertoire turnover was taken into account, detection of donor-reactive sequences was significantly reduced in 7 of 8 subjects for CD4 and in 8 of 8 subjects for CD8. The conclusions were considered preliminary, being limited by small, heterogeneous patient numbers and non-standardized post-transplant time points. Since no allograft tissue specimens were available, donor-reactive T cells may have migrated into the graft instead of being deleted. In most of the 8 subjects, regardless of tolerance or HCV status, circulating donor-reactive CD4 TCRbeta sequences dropped significantly post-transplant. In a couple of subjects, low numbers of available donor cells limited the measurable donor-reactive repertoire.

The sequence was collected from a human donor who received a liver transplant. The chain is made from TRBV4-1 and TRBJ1-2, with the D gene too uncertain to name. Sequenced here: CD8+ T cells from blood, sampled before liver transplant. The CDR3 here reads CASSQDGGNYGYTF. The bases are TGCGCCAGCAGCCAAGATGGCGGGAACTATGGCTACACCTTC.